The 30 T cell receptor beta chains reported below all come from one sample, sequenced in a study. MiXCR, applied by TCRdb to the RT-PCR reads, yields one record per CDR3 protein. The table records hundreds of thousands of distinct CDR3 sequences, 12% to 15% of them present only once. Sequencing was done on a sample of memory CD4+ T cells from blood. The receptors derive from a female donor in good health, serving as a healthy control.

This clonotype was counted ten times or more. The CDR3 nucleotides read TGCGCCAGCAGCCGTAGCGGCGGACCTAATGAAAAACTGTTTTTT. This sequence encodes CASSRSGGPNEKLFF. This chain links TRBV5-1 with TRBJ1-4; D is unresolved. Trimming took off 4 bases at V and 3 bases at J, with 13 bases between the two ends. The CDR3 covers 15 residues. Germline lookup yields CDR1 SGHRS and CDR2 YFSETQ. Full variable domain (outside the CDR3, taken from reference TRBV5-1 and TRBJ1-4): KAGVTQTPRYLIKTRGQQVTLSCSPISGHRSVSWYQQTPGQGLQFLFEYFSETQRNKGNFPGRFSGRQFSNSRSEMNVSTLELGDSALYLCASSRSGGPNEKLFFGSGTQLSVL.

The V gene is TRBV20-1, the J gene TRBJ1-5; a possible D gene is TRBD1 (6 bases). With 6 bases removed from V and 7 bases from J, the gap between germline ends came to 13 bases. CDR1 and CDR2 (germline): DFQATT, SNEGSKA (reference sequence). There are 12 residues in the CDR3. DNA of the CDR3: TGCAGTGCCTCTCGGGGGGGCCAGCCCCAGCATTTT. This codes for CSASRGGQPQHF.

This clonotype has a handful of counts. The V gene is TRBV4-1, the J gene TRBJ1-5; D gene uncertain. Between the trimmed V and J ends, which lost 0 bases and 6 bases, there was a span of 6 bases. Per the germline V gene, CDR1 is MGHRA and CDR2 is YSYEKL. This CDR3 region has 13 residues. The CDR3 sequence: CASSQDVFQPQHF. CDR3 sequence (DNA): TGCGCCAGCAGCCAAGACGTCTTTCAGCCCCAGCATTTT.

As DNA, the CDR3 is TGTGCCAGCACACTACAAGCGGGAGGGTACAATGAGCAGTTCTTC. The encoded protein is CASTLQAGGYNEQFF. The rearrangement joins TRBV12-3 or TRBV12-4 to TRBJ2-1; 10 bases match TRBD2. After removal of 7 bases from V and 4 bases from J, the junction contained 7 bases not matched to a gene. CDR3 length: 15 amino acids.

V usage is TRBV24-1 and J usage is TRBJ1-2, with a possible D match to TRBD1 (5 bases). Germline V gene sequence: CDR1 KGHDR, CDR2 SFDVKD. V lost 3 bases and J lost 9, with 19 bases in between. The CDR3 contains 15 residues. The CDR3 loop reads CATSDTTSGTMSYTF. CDR3 nucleotides: TGTGCCACCAGTGATACAACTTCCGGGACGATGAGCTACACCTTC.

The chain uses TRBV7-2 and TRBJ1-3; 7 positions agree with TRBD1. CDR3 length equals 15 residues. From germline, CDR1 is SGHTA and CDR2 FQGNSA. V was clipped by 5 bases and J by 3 bases; unmatched bases: 7. CDR3 sequence: CASSPQGTDGNTIYF. The DNA for the CDR3 is TGTGCCAGCAGCCCACAGGGGACAGATGGAAACACCATATATTTT. The full variable domain, completed using reference TRBV7-2 and TRBJ1-3, is GAGVSQSPSNKVTEKGKDVELRCDPISGHTALYWYRQSLGQGLEFLIYFQGNSAPDKSGLPSDRFSAERTGGSVSTLTIQRTQQEDSAVYLCASSPQGTDGNTIYFGEGSWLTVV.

The J gene is TRBJ2-7, the V gene TRBV6-6; perhaps TRBD1 as D (6 bases). CDR1 and CDR2 from the germline V gene are MNHNY and SVGAGI (reference sequence). This CDR3 contains 11 residues. V was pared by 5 bases and J by 7 bases, with 9 bases between. The CDR3: CASSHGQEQYF. For the CDR3, the DNA is TGTGCCAGCAGTCACGGACAGGAGCAGTACTTC.

The chain links TRBV9 to TRBJ2-5; 7 nucleotides match TRBD1. CDR1 SGDLS and CDR2 YYNGEE come from the germline V gene. Trimming removed 0 bases from V and 5 bases from J; junction bases left unmatched: 10. This CDR3 spans 16 amino acids. CDR3 sequence (DNA): TGTGCCAGCAGCGTAGACGGGACAGTCATCGGGGAGACCCAGTACTTC. This gives the protein CASSVDGTVIGETQYF.

The gene calls are TRBV4-1 and TRBJ1-1, with D possibly TRBD1 on 5 matching bases. This CDR3 contains 15 residues. CDR1 and CDR2 (germline): MGHRA, YSYEKL. Trimming stripped 1 base from V and 4 bases from J, with 13 bases between. This CDR3 is CASSQGGGPFTEAFF. In nucleotides, the CDR3 is TGCGCCAGCAGCCAAGGCGGGGGTCCCTTCACTGAAGCTTTCTTT.

This chain links TRBV30 with TRBJ1-4, with D unclear. The CDR3 length is 15 residues. Trimming left V 2 bases short and J 3 bases short, with 13 bases between. Germline CDR1 reads GTSNPN; CDR2 reads SVGIG (reference sequence). The CDR3, as DNA: TGTGCCTGGAGTCGCGGAGGGCTTCCTAATGAAAAACTGTTTTTT. Protein: CAWSRGGLPNEKLFF.

This clonotype showed up just a few times. The J gene is TRBJ2-3, the V gene TRBV24-1; D is perhaps TRBD2 (5 bases). Per germline, CDR1 KGHDR and CDR2 SFDVKD. Trimming left V 3 bases short and J 0 bases short, with 9 bases between. The CDR3 consists of 15 residues. Here the CDR3 reads CATSDATRSTDTQYF. The CDR3 nucleotides are TGTGCCACCAGTGATGCTACTAGAAGCACAGATACGCAGTATTTT.

This sequence joins TRBV4-3 and TRBJ2-1; 8 bases align to TRBD2. CDR1 LGHNA and CDR2 YSLEER come from the germline V gene. The CDR3 sequence is 14 residues long. Trimming cost V 4 bases and J 10 bases; bases outside gene matches: 9. This chain's CDR3 is CASSRSRTSSEQFF. Here the CDR3 DNA reads TGCGCCAGCAGCCGGTCGAGGACTAGCAGCGAGCAGTTCTTC.

In its sample, this clonotype was seen a few times. V gene TRBV5-4 combines with J gene TRBJ2-7, with 9 positions matching TRBD1. CDR1 is SGHNT and CDR2 is YYREEE in the germline V gene (reference sequence). This CDR3 region has 14 residues. V dropped 6 bases and J dropped 6; count of bases not matched to a gene: 10. CDR3 amino acids: CASTRTGDFVEQYF. CDR3 nucleotide sequence: TGTGCCAGCACTCGGACAGGGGACTTCGTCGAGCAGTACTTC.

This clonotype was seen only a few times. The chain links TRBV7-2 to TRBJ2-1; D may correspond to TRBD1 or TRBD2 (5 bases each). With 1 base removed from V and 0 bases from J, the gap between germline ends came to 16 bases. This CDR3 spans 18 amino acids. Germline CDR1 and CDR2: SGHTA and FQGNSA. The CDR3 coding sequence is TGTGCCAGCAGCTTAGGGGACCTACCTCGCGACTCCTACAATGAGCAGTTCTTC. This sequence encodes CASSLGDLPRDSYNEQFF.

In this sample, this clonotype turned up a few times. The chain links TRBV24-1 to TRBJ2-1; D call uncertain. The V end was cut by 9 bases, the J end by 7 bases, with 6 bases between. Germline CDR1 is KGHDR and CDR2 is SFDVKD. This CDR3 has 10 residues. The CDR3 sequence: CATGENEQFF. CDR3 DNA sequence: TGTGCCACCGGCGAGAATGAGCAGTTCTTC.

This clonotype has just a few counts. The chain uses TRBV4-3 and TRBJ2-1; 13 bases match TRBD2. After removal of 2 bases from V and 4 bases from J, the junction contained 5 bases not matched to a gene. Germline V CDR1 and CDR2: LGHNA, YSLEER. The CDR3 runs to 17 residues. CDR3 residues: CASSQTVLAGGYNEQFF. The CDR3 DNA reads as TGCGCCAGCAGCCAAACTGTACTAGCGGGAGGGTACAATGAGCAGTTCTTC.

This sequence joins TRBV7-2 and TRBJ1-5; no definite D call. The germline CDR1 and CDR2 sequences are SGHTA and FQGNSA. V was cut by 5 bases and J by 5 bases, with 7 bases left in between. The CDR3 is made up of 12 amino acids. The CDR3 is CASSRSYQPQHF. The DNA for the CDR3 is TGTGCCAGCAGCAGATCCTATCAGCCCCAGCATTTT.

J is TRBJ2-2 and V is TRBV6-1, with D possibly being TRBD1 or TRBD2 (5 bases each). Germline CDR1 reads MNHNS; CDR2 reads SASEGT. CDR3 length: 14 amino acids. Trimming left V 9 bases short and J 1 base short, with 12 bases between. The DNA of the CDR3 is TGTGCCAGTCGCGAGGGGTTGAACACCGGGGAGCTGTTTTTT. Its protein product is CASREGLNTGELFF.

At least ten counts were recorded for this clonotype. The chain recombines TRBV5-5 with TRBJ1-1; TRBD1 aligns across 8 bases. CDR1 is SGHKS, CDR2 YYEKEE, per germline (reference sequence). J was trimmed by 9 bases and V by 1 base; bases with no gene match: 11. The CDR3 totals 15 residues. CDR3 protein: CASSLTYQGASKAFF. CDR3 nucleotide sequence: TGTGCCAGCAGCTTGACTTACCAGGGGGCGAGTAAAGCTTTCTTT.

Regarding this clonotype: At one of its ends the junction is not consistent with the germline gene, which may arise from a read error. The rearrangement uses TRBV5-1 and TRBJ2-7, with D possibly TRBD1 on 7 matching bases. This CDR3 contains 14 residues. Looked up from germline, CDR1 is SGHRS and CDR2 is YFSETQ. The CDR3 protein is CASSAEQGRNEKFF. The CDR3 DNA reads TGCGCCAGCAGCGCGGAACAGGGGAGGAACGAGAAGTTCTTC.

This clonotype occurred many times. The V call is TRBV6-5, the J call TRBJ1-2; tentatively, D is TRBD1 (6 bases). V lost 2 bases and J 7 bases, leaving 14 bases between the germline ends. The CDR3 has 14 amino acids. Germline CDR1 and CDR2: MNHEY and SVGAGI. CDR3 region: CASSYANRERGYTF. The CDR3 region has the DNA TGTGCCAGCAGTTACGCTAACAGGGAACGTGGCTACACCTTC.

This clonotype was recorded a few times. V and J are TRBV29-1 and TRBJ2-3, with 8 bases matching TRBD1. The CDR3 contains 14 residues. J was trimmed by 2 bases and V by 4 bases; bases with no gene match: 5. CDR1 and CDR2 from the germline V gene are SQVTM and ANQGSEA. The CDR3 here is CSVAPGGYTDTQYF. The CDR3 bases are TGCAGCGTTGCCCCAGGGGGCTACACAGATACGCAGTATTTT.

This clonotype was seen a handful of times. This chain links TRBV12-3 or TRBV12-4 with TRBJ1-4; TRBD1 matches 7 bases. The CDR3 is 16 residues long. J gave up 8 bases and V 5 bases, and 14 bases lay outside the gene matches. CDR3 residues: CASSPRQGGVEEKLFF. The DNA for the CDR3 is TGTGCCAGCAGTCCACGACAGGGCGGGGTAGAGGAAAAACTGTTTTTT.

The V gene is TRBV10-3, the J gene TRBJ1-2, with D maybe TRBD1 (6 bases). This CDR3 region has 16 residues. Per germline, CDR1 ENHRY and CDR2 SYGVKD. The V and J ends lost 4 bases and 8 bases respectively, with 23 bases between them. The CDR3 loop is CAISALVDRPPRGYTF. The DNA of the CDR3 is TGTGCCATCAGTGCCCTAGTGGACAGACCGCCTAGGGGCTACACCTTC.

The sample holds many counts of this clonotype. This chain links TRBV10-2 with TRBJ2-6; a weak D match, TRBD2 (6 bases). The CDR3 length is 17 residues. Germline-derived CDR1 and CDR2 are WSHSY and SAAADI. V dropped 1 base and J dropped 2 bases, with 12 bases sitting between them. The CDR3 region is CASSEFGGPPGANVLTF. The CDR3 nucleotides are TGCGCCAGCAGTGAGTTTGGAGGGCCCCCTGGGGCCAACGTCCTGACTTTC.

The chain couples TRBV4-3 to TRBJ1-6; possible D gene TRBD1, 5 bases. Trimming shortened V by 4 bases and J by 5 bases, and 12 bases separated the two germline ends. Germline assignment: CDR1 LGHNA and CDR2 YSLEER. The CDR3 consists of 15 residues. This CDR3 is CASSLEQTDNSPLHF. As DNA, the CDR3 is TGCGCCAGCAGCCTTGAACAGACAGATAATTCACCCCTCCACTTT.

This clonotype was counted between two and nine times. The CDR3 region is CAISDLQGMNTEAFF. The CDR3 DNA follows: TGTGCCATCAGTGACCTACAGGGAATGAACACTGAAGCTTTCTTT. The chain recombines TRBV10-3 with TRBJ1-1; TRBD1 might be the D (6 bases). This CDR3 is 15 amino acids long. Germline V CDR1 and CDR2: ENHRY, SYGVKD. Trimming took 3 bases from V and 0 from J, leaving 11 bases between them.

As DNA, the CDR3 is TGCAGCGTTGCAGGGGGGGATCAGCCCCAGCATTTT. The encoded protein is CSVAGGDQPQHF. The gene calls are TRBV29-1 and TRBJ1-5, with 7 bases aligning to TRBD1. CDR3 size: 12 residues. CDR1 SQVTM and CDR2 ANQGSEA come from the germline V gene. Trimming removed 4 bases from V and 5 bases from J; junction bases left unmatched: 2.

This rearrangement joins TRBV5-1 to TRBJ2-5, with 8 bases that match TRBD1. The germline gives CDR1 SGHRS, CDR2 YFSETQ. The V gene end was trimmed by 0 bases and the J gene end by 5 bases; junction bases not matched to a gene: 9. The CDR3 is made up of 16 amino acids. In DNA form, the CDR3 reads TGCGCCAGCAGCTTGGCGTCGACAGGGGTACATGAGACCCAGTACTTC. It is translated as CASSLASTGVHETQYF. The full variable domain, with the rest looked up from reference TRBV5-1 and TRBJ2-5, is KAGVTQTPRYLIKTRGQQVTLSCSPISGHRSVSWYQQTPGQGLQFLFEYFSETQRNKGNFPGRFSGRQFSNSRSEMNVSTLELGDSALYLCASSLASTGVHETQYFGPGTRLLVL.

This chain links TRBV24-1 with TRBJ1-2; D unclear. Germline-derived CDR1 and CDR2 are KGHDR and SFDVKD. The CDR3 runs to 13 residues. V was clipped by 3 bases and J by 8 bases, with 12 bases between them. The CDR3 sequence: CATSDEKLLGYTF. The CDR3 DNA sequence: TGTGCCACCAGTGATGAGAAGCTCCTCGGCTACACCTTC.